One sample yielded the 14 T cell receptor beta chains listed below, sequenced in a study of OX40 agonist ivuxolimab in advanced cancers. TCRdb's copy holds only in-frame clones and misses some; the assay was immunoSEQ multiplex PCR. The table has 65,000 to 100,000 clones, about 90% seen once. Sample: CD4+ or CD8+ T cells sorted from blood, taken in a trial of the OX40 agonist ivuxolimab. These receptor sequences come from an adult with an advanced solid tumor such as melanoma, head and neck, liver or kidney cancer.

The chain recombines TRBV10-3 with TRBJ2-7, with a weak D call TRBD2 (6 bases). With 11 bases removed from V and 2 bases from J, the gap between germline ends came to 16 bases. This CDR3 is 13 amino acids long. Per the germline V gene, CDR1 is ENHRY and CDR2 is SYGVKD. The CDR3 DNA sequence: TGTGCCGTGAGGCGGGATGATACCTACGAGCAGTACTTC. Translation: CAVRRDDTYEQYF.

The CDR3 region has the DNA TGTGCCAGCAGCCAAGATGCAGGGCGGGAGACCCAGTACTTC. As protein: CASSQDAGRETQYF. The chain carries TRBV4-2 and TRBJ2-5; tentative D call: TRBD1 (5 bases). This CDR3 has 14 residues. Germline CDR1 is LGHNA and CDR2 is YNFKEQ. V lost 0 bases to trimming and J lost 5 bases, with 10 bases between them.

CDR3 nucleotides: TGCAGCGTCGCTAGCGGGAGTGTCGCAGATACGCAGTATTTT. This sequence encodes CSVASGSVADTQYF. This chain uses TRBV29-1 with TRBJ2-3, with 10 bases aligning to TRBD2. V shed 6 bases, J shed 4 bases, and the junction held 7 bases outside the gene matches. Per the germline V gene, CDR1 is SQVTM and CDR2 is ANQGSEA. This CDR3 has 14 residues.

CDR3: CASSARSLSVDEQFF. DNA of the CDR3: TGTGCCAGCAGCGCGAGATCCCTCAGCGTTGATGAGCAGTTCTTC. The rearrangement joins TRBV7-2 to TRBJ2-1; D not certain. The CDR3 loop spans 15 amino acids. Germline CDR1 SGHTA, CDR2 FQGNSA. V lost 5 bases and J 8 bases, leaving 19 bases between the germline ends.

The chain couples TRBV28 to TRBJ2-3; TRBD2 aligns across 9 bases. The ends lost 6 bases at V and 6 bases at J; junction bases unmatched: 7. The CDR3 has 14 amino acids. Germline CDR1 reads MDHEN; CDR2 reads SYDVKM. The CDR3 loop reads CASRVAGDFDTQYF. In nucleotides, the CDR3 is TGTGCCAGCAGGGTAGCGGGAGATTTTGATACGCAGTATTTT.

V gene TRBV27 combines with J gene TRBJ2-7; D is unresolved. Trimming stripped 5 bases from V and 3 bases from J, with 11 bases between. The CDR3 sequence is 13 residues long. Germline V gene lookup returns CDR1 MNHEY and CDR2 SMNVEV (reference sequence). CDR3 loop: CASSPQMNYEQYF. The CDR3 nucleotides are TGTGCCAGCAGTCCACAGATGAACTACGAGCAGTACTTC.

This clone has only one observation. The chain has TRBV29-1 and TRBJ2-3, with 10 bases fitting TRBD1. Germline V gene sequence: CDR1 SQVTM, CDR2 ANQGSEA. This CDR3 comprises 13 residues. Trimming took 4 bases from V and 3 from J; bases not matched to a gene: 1. The CDR3 coding sequence is TGCAGCGTTGGGACAGGGGGGACAGATACGCAGTATTTT. As protein: CSVGTGGTDTQYF.

The rearrangement links TRBV6-5 to TRBJ1-2; 8 bases map to TRBD1. CDR3 length: 15 amino acids. Per germline, CDR1 MNHEY and CDR2 SVGAGI. J was trimmed by 8 bases and V by 0 bases; bases with no gene match: 8. The CDR3 sequence is CASSYSAGTGNGYTF. The CDR3 bases are TGTGCCAGCAGTTACTCAGCCGGGACAGGCAACGGCTACACCTTC.

The CDR3 coding sequence is TGTGCCAGCAGACCCCCCCCAGGGGGTAGGAACACTGAAGCTTTCTTT. Translated: CASRPPPGGRNTEAFF. This chain connects TRBV28 to TRBJ1-1; 7 positions agree with TRBD1. The CDR3 is made up of 16 amino acids. The V gene end was trimmed by 6 bases and the J gene end by 1 base; junction bases not matched to a gene: 11. Germline-derived CDR1 and CDR2 are MDHEN and SYDVKM.

The rearrangement links TRBV19 to TRBJ2-2; 9 bases line up with TRBD2. This CDR3 region has 17 residues. Germline CDR1 and CDR2: LNHDA and SQIVND (reference sequence). V was clipped by 5 bases and J by 4 bases; unmatched bases: 11. CDR3 residues: CASSVNSGSGSTGELFF. The CDR3 bases are TGTGCCAGTAGTGTAAATAGCGGGAGTGGTAGCACCGGGGAGCTGTTTTTT.

The table lists this clone with a few counts. The chain has TRBV28 and TRBJ2-2, with 10 bases matching TRBD2. V dropped 6 bases and J dropped 3; count of bases not matched to a gene: 4. Per the germline V gene, CDR1 is MDHEN and CDR2 is SYDVKM. The CDR3 runs 15 residues. The CDR3 here is CASSGTSAYTGELFF. For the CDR3, the DNA is TGTGCCAGCAGCGGGACTAGCGCCTACACCGGGGAGCTGTTTTTT.

The V gene is TRBV15, the J gene TRBJ2-2; TRBD1 or TRBD2 may be the D gene (6 bases each). Trimming pared 3 bases from V and 0 bases from J, leaving 11 bases between. The CDR3 runs to 16 residues. Germline CDR1 and CDR2: LNHNV and YYDKDF (reference sequence). The CDR3 nucleotides read TGTGCCACCAGCAGGGAGGGGGGCGCGAACACCGGGGAGCTGTTTTTT. This gives the protein CATSREGGANTGELFF.

The chain recombines TRBV7-9 with TRBJ2-1, with 12 bases aligning to TRBD2. This CDR3 comprises 19 residues. Germline CDR1 is SEHNR and CDR2 is FQNEAQ (reference sequence). The junction had 16 bases not matched to a gene; V was cut back by 4 bases and J by 6 bases. CDR3 protein: CASSSPYRRLAGVGNEQFF. The CDR3 nucleotides are TGTGCCAGCAGCTCCCCCTACCGTAGACTAGCGGGAGTTGGCAATGAGCAGTTCTTC.

The V gene is TRBV27, the J gene TRBJ1-1; no clear D gene. V gave up 3 bases and J gave up 5 bases, with 10 bases separating them. The length of the CDR3 is 13 residues. Germline CDR1 and CDR2: MNHEY and SMNVEV (reference sequence). Here the CDR3 DNA reads TGTGCCAGCAGTTTCCTTCGTGGGACTGAAGCTTTCTTT. This translates into CASSFLRGTEAFF.